Described below is a single T cell receptor beta chain sequence and its context. The antigen is not known. The V gene's germline CDR1 is MNHEY and CDR2 SVGEGT. The CDR3 has 14 residues. V lost 0 bases and J lost 8, with 11 bases in between. The library targeted TCRbeta and was prepared with unique molecular identifiers. TCRdb independently ran MiXCR on the PCR reads; one entry per CDR3 protein. The table records around 50,000 distinct CDR3 sequences, roughly half of them present only once. These data are taken from a study of T-cell reconstitution after alpha-beta-depleted transplantation in children. Study-wide results and caveats: Several patients had high TCRbeta diversity at day 60; it came from surviving recipient T cells and thymic progenitors. Fresh T-cell production supplied most of the T-cell counts and diversity seen one year after transplant. Reported findings indicate that, about two months after transplant, alpha-beta T cells came from several hundred expanded clones, which were derived from non-depleted graft cells.

Sequenced here: peripheral blood, sampled before TCRalphabeta/CD19-depleted stem cell transplant. The TCR was taken from a boy under two years old with SCID, due to receive a stem cell transplant. The V call is TRBV6-2 or TRBV6-3, the J call TRBJ2-4; D might be TRBD1 (5 bases). CDR3 region: CASSYSQEGDIQYF. CDR3 sequence (DNA): TGTGCCAGCAGTTACTCACAGGAAGGGGACATTCAGTACTTC.